These T cell receptor beta chains were read from a single sample in a study of cytomegalovirus exposure and HLA in healthy donors. Sequencing was performed with immunoSEQ multiplex PCR; in TCRdb, only in-frame clones are kept and a portion is missing. The sample consists of some 90,000 clones, 96% of them appearing once. Sequencing was carried out using PBMCs. These receptors came from a man younger than 30 in good health and CMV-seronegative. The CDR3 runs from the conserved cysteine through the conserved F or W. A D gene is named only where the DNA matches it firmly. Part of the rows lack a size; the others show once, few, many or a class for expanded clones.

-	-	TRBV30	TRBJ2-7	CAWSPGVPIEQYF	TGTGCCTGGAGTCCCGGGGTCCCTATCGAGCAGTACTTC
-	TRBD1	TRBV6-1	TRBJ1-1	CASSEPGTGITEAFF	TGTGCCAGCAGTGAACCAGGGACAGGGATCACTGAAGCTTTCTTT
-	-	TRBV28	TRBJ2-3	CASSLYQRGMGDTQYF	TGTGCCAGCAGTTTATACCAGCGCGGAATGGGAGATACGCAGTATTTT
-	TRBD2	TRBV6-1	TRBJ2-3	CASSEIGGRGTDTQYF	TGTGCCAGCAGTGAAATTGGCGGGAGGGGCACAGATACGCAGTATTTT
-	-	TRBV18	TRBJ2-7	CASSLTRDSYEQYF	TGTGCCAGCTCATTGACTAGGGACTCCTACGAGCAGTACTTC
-	-	TRBV2	TRBJ1-5	CASSPPGDRQPQHF	TGTGCCAGCAGCCCCCCGGGGGATCGGCAGCCCCAGCATTTT
-	TRBD1	TRBV14	TRBJ1-1	CASSPRGANTEAFF	TGTGCCAGCAGCCCCAGGGGGGCGAACACTGAAGCTTTCTTT
-	-	TRBV25-1	TRBJ1-2	CASSDHATDGYTF	TGTGCCAGCAGTGATCATGCCACTGATGGCTACACCTTC
-	-	TRBV11-2	TRBJ2-1	CASSLEKAGYNEQFF	TGTGCCAGCAGCTTAGAGAAGGCAGGCTACAATGAGCAGTTCTTC
-	TRBD1	TRBV28	TRBJ2-7	CASSMGQILRSEQYF	TGTGCCAGCAGTATGGGACAGATACTACGATCCGAGCAGTACTTC
-	TRBD1	TRBV13	TRBJ1-2	CASSHFRTGVEHGYTF	TGTGCCAGCAGCCACTTTAGGACAGGAGTAGAGCATGGCTACACCTTC
-	TRBD1	TRBV9	TRBJ1-5	CASSVGQGQYQPQHF	TGTGCCAGCAGCGTAGGACAGGGACAGTATCAGCCCCAGCATTTT
-	-	TRBV4-1	TRBJ2-3	CASSQDPYARTQYF	TGCGCCAGCAGCCAAGACCCGTACGCGAGGACGCAGTATTTT
-	TRBD2	TRBV19	TRBJ2-1	CASSTDRLAPHNEQFF	TGTGCCAGTAGTACCGACAGACTAGCGCCACACAATGAGCAGTTCTTC
-	-	TRBV5-4	TRBJ2-3	CASSLEGTDTQYF	TGTGCCAGCAGCTTGGAGGGGACAGATACGCAGTATTTT
-	-	TRBV6-5	TRBJ1-2	CASSYSRGGHYGYTF	TGTGCCAGCAGTTACTCTCGGGGAGGACACTATGGCTACACCTTC
-	-	TRBV4-1	TRBJ2-3	CASSVVGVRADTQYF	TGCGCCAGCAGCGTAGTGGGAGTTCGAGCAGATACGCAGTATTTT
-	-	TRBV7-2	TRBJ2-3	CASSPSLKAGLIWDTQYF	TGTGCCAGCAGCCCCTCACTAAAAGCGGGCTTAATTTGGGATACGCAGTATTTT
-	-	TRBV7-9	TRBJ2-5	CASSLGLVQETQYF	TGTGCCAGCAGCTTAGGGCTAGTTCAAGAGACCCAGTACTTC
-	TRBD2	TRBV5-4	TRBJ2-3	CASRSGGGTDTQYF	TGTGCCAGCAGGTCGGGGGGAGGCACAGATACGCAGTATTTT
-	TRBD2	TRBV7-9	TRBJ2-3	CASSLLGEGRDTQYF	TGTGCCAGCAGCTTACTGGGGGAGGGTAGAGATACGCAGTATTTT
-	TRBD2	TRBV19	TRBJ2-1	CASSIGTSGRSEQFF	TGTGCCAGTAGTATAGGGACTAGCGGGAGATCTGAGCAGTTCTTC
-	-	TRBV6-1	TRBJ1-1	CASSGEGGTTEAFF	TGTGCCAGCAGTGGTGAGGGGGGGACCACTGAAGCTTTCTTT
-	-	TRBV7-9	TRBJ1-5	CASSFGVNSNQPQHF	TGTGCCAGCAGCTTTGGAGTGAATAGCAATCAGCCCCAGCATTTT
-	-	TRBV10-3	TRBJ2-3	CAIRGANTDTQYF	TGTGCCATCAGGGGCGCGAACACAGATACGCAGTATTTT
-	TRBD1	TRBV13	TRBJ1-4	CASSLRTGGGEKLFF	TGTGCCAGCAGCTTAAGGACAGGGGGCGGTGAAAAACTGTTTTTT
-	TRBD1	TRBV10-3	TRBJ2-1	CAGGQVNNEQFF	TGTGCAGGGGGACAGGTGAACAATGAGCAGTTCTTC
-	-	TRBV9	TRBJ2-3	CASSARGSTDTQYF	TGTGCCAGCAGCGCAAGGGGGAGCACAGATACGCAGTATTTT
-	TRBD2	TRBV7-9	TRBJ2-1	CASSPIPGGGYNEQFF	TGTGCCAGCAGCCCTATCCCGGGCGGGGGATACAATGAGCAGTTCTTC
-	-	TRBV9	TRBJ1-3	CASSVAGGPSGNTIYF	TGTGCCAGCAGCGTAGCTGGAGGGCCCTCTGGAAACACCATATATTTT
-	-	TRBV9	TRBJ2-3	CASSSEMGDTQYF	TGTGCCAGCAGCTCCGAGATGGGCGATACGCAGTATTTT
-	TRBD1	TRBV13	TRBJ2-7	CASSARDRPYEQYF	TGTGCCAGCAGCGCCCGGGACAGACCCTACGAGCAGTACTTC
-	-	TRBV25-1	TRBJ1-5	CASRSSGEQPQHF	TGTGCCAGCAGATCTTCAGGGGAACAGCCCCAGCATTTT
-	-	TRBV5-5	TRBJ1-1	CASSLRGLDTEAFF	TGTGCCAGCAGCTTAAGGGGTCTGGACACTGAAGCTTTCTTT
-	TRBD1	TRBV5-1	TRBJ2-7	CASSTRTGLSYEQYF	TGCGCCAGCAGCACCAGGACAGGTCTCTCCTACGAGCAGTACTTC
-	TRBD1	TRBV25-1	TRBJ1-2	CASREDRRMDGYTF	TGTGCCAGCAGAGAGGACAGGAGGATGGATGGCTACACCTTC
-	TRBD1	TRBV19	TRBJ1-2	CASSTNDRGSYGYTF	TGTGCCAGTAGTACTAATGACAGGGGAAGCTATGGCTACACCTTC
-	TRBD1	TRBV18	TRBJ1-1	CASSPGQGSVRGSAFF	TGTGCCAGCTCGCCGGGACAGGGGTCTGTCAGGGGGTCGGCTTTCTTT
-	TRBD1	TRBV28	TRBJ2-5	CASSYPGTGHETQYF	TGTGCCAGCAGTTACCCCGGGACAGGGCACGAGACCCAGTACTTC
-	-	TRBV27	TRBJ2-1	CASSSYRGITYNEQFF	TGTGCCAGCAGCTCCTACCGGGGAATTACCTACAATGAGCAGTTCTTC
-	-	TRBV25-1	TRBJ1-1	CASRWHMNTEAFF	TGTGCCAGCAGATGGCACATGAACACTGAAGCTTTCTTT
-	TRBD1	TRBV5-1	TRBJ2-1	CASSFRDRDVDEQFF	TGCGCCAGCAGCTTCCGGGACAGGGATGTCGATGAGCAGTTCTTC
-	TRBD2	TRBV2	TRBJ2-4	CASTAGTSGLAKNIQYF	TGTGCCAGCACCGCAGGGACTAGCGGCCTAGCCAAAAACATTCAGTACTTC
-	-	TRBV5-6	TRBJ1-2	CASSLPQGPGSGYTF	TGTGCCAGCAGCTTACCACAGGGCCCAGGGAGTGGCTACACCTTC
once	-	TRBV7-9	TRBJ2-3	CASSNPDTQYF	TGTGCCAGCAGTAATCCAGATACGCAGTATTTT
-	TRBD2	TRBV28	TRBJ2-1	CANSLAGSYNEQFF	TGTGCCAACTCACTAGCGGGTTCTTACAATGAGCAGTTCTTC
-	-	TRBV6-5	TRBJ2-4	CASSSGSLAKNIQYF	TGTGCCAGCAGTTCCGGTTCCCTAGCCAAAAACATTCAGTACTTC
-	-	TRBV11-2	TRBJ1-4	CASSPEGEKLFF	TGTGCCAGCAGCCCCGAGGGTGAAAAACTGTTTTTT
-	-	TRBV30	TRBJ1-1	CAWSVWGAEAFF	TGTGCCTGGAGTGTTTGGGGAGCTGAAGCTTTCTTT
-	-	TRBV6-6	TRBJ1-2	CASSPQGTYGYTF	TGTGCCAGCAGCCCTCAGGGGACCTATGGCTACACCTTC
-	TRBD2	TRBV28	TRBJ2-7	CASSFFGGAGREGQFSHEQYF	TGTGCCAGCAGTTTTTTTGGGGGCGCGGGTCGGGAGGGCCAGTTCTCCCACGAGCAGTACTTC
once	TRBD2	TRBV5-1	TRBJ2-3	CASSLEREITDTQYF	TGCGCCAGCAGCTTGGAGCGGGAGATCACAGATACGCAGTATTTT
-	-	TRBV9	TRBJ1-2	CASSVGGSGYTF	TGTGCCAGCAGCGTAGGAGGGTCAGGCTACACCTTC
-	-	TRBV5-1	TRBJ2-5	CASSGQNQETQYF	TGCGCCAGCAGCGGACAGAACCAAGAGACCCAGTACTTC
-	TRBD1	TRBV19	TRBJ1-5	CASSPGQVRGQPQHF	TGTGCCAGTAGTCCAGGACAGGTACGAGGTCAGCCCCAGCATTTT
-	TRBD1	TRBV28	TRBJ1-1	CASSTHRGAFF	TGTGCCAGCAGTACCCACAGGGGAGCTTTCTTT
-	TRBD2	TRBV6-5	TRBJ2-1	CASSHPERGPNEQFF	TGTGCCAGCAGCCACCCTGAGCGGGGACCCAATGAGCAGTTCTTC